The present T cell receptor beta chain was sequenced within a study of T cell repertoires in cytomegalovirus infection. In the study overall: Signatures in public TCR beta sequences pointed to both CMV infection and matching HLA type.

To note about this clonotype: As yet, its antigen is unknown.

Germline loops: CDR1 MNHEY, CDR2 SVGAGI. This CDR3 is built from 15 residues. V was shortened by 6 bases and J by 2 bases, with 16 bases between the two germline ends. TCRdb reprocessed the reads with MiXCR, giving one entry per CDR3 protein. The table includes about 83,000 distinct CDR3 sequences, approximately 43% detected once. The chain carries TRBV6-5 and TRBJ2-5; TRBD2 might be the D (6 bases). The receptor comes from a human donor in good health (CMV status not recorded). Some clones in this sample may be carry-over from other donors' samples. The sample was CD8+ T cells from cultured PBMCs, taken from culture after CMV antigen stimulation. Here the CDR3 reads CASRTGLAPQETQYF. The CDR3 DNA reads TGTGCCAGCAGGACCGGGCTAGCGCCTCAAGAGACCCAGTACTTC.